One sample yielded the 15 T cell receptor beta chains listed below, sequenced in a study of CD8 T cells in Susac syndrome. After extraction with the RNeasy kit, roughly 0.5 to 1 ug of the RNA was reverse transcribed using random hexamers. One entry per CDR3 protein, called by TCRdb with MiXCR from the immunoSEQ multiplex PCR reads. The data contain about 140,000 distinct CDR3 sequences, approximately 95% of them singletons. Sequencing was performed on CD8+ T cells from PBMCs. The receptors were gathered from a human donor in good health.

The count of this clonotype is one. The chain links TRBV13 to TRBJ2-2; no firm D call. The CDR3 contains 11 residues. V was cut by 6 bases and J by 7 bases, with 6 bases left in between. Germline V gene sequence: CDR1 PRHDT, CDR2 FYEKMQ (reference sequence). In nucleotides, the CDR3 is TGTGCCAGCAGGCAGCTCGGGGAGCTGTTTTTT. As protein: CASRQLGELFF.

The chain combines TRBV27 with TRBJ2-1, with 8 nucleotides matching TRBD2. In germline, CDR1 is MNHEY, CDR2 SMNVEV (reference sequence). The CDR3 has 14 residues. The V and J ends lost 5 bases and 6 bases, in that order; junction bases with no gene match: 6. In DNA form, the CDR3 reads TGTGCCAGCAGTCGGGAGGGGTTGGGCAATGAGCAGTTCTTC. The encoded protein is CASSREGLGNEQFF.

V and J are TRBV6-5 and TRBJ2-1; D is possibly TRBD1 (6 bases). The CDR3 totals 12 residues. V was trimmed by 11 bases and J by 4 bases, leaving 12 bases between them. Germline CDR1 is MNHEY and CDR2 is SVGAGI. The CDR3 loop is CAVSTGYNEQFF. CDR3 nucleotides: TGTGCCGTTTCGACAGGATACAATGAGCAGTTCTTC.

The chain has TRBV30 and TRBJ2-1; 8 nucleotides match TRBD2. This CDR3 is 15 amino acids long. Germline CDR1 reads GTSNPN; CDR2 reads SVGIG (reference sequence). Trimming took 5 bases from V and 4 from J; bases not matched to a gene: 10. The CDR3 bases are TGTGCCTGGGGGGAACTAGCGGAGACTTACAATGAGCAGTTCTTC. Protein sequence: CAWGELAETYNEQFF.

The CDR3: CAWGPGHLNDEQFF. CDR3 in DNA: TGTGCCTGGGGTCCGGGACACCTGAACGATGAGCAGTTCTTC. This rearrangement joins TRBV30 to TRBJ2-1, with D perhaps matching TRBD1 (6 bases). The V and J ends lost 5 bases and 8 bases respectively, with 19 bases between them. The germline V gene encodes CDR1 GTSNPN and CDR2 SVGIG (reference sequence). This CDR3 has 14 residues.

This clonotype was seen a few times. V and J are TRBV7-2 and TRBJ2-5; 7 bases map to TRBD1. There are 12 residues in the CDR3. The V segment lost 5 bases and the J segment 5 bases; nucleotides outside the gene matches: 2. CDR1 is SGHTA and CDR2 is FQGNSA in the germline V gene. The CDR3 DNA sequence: TGTGCCAGCAGCCCCAGGGGGGAGACCCAGTACTTC. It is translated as CASSPRGETQYF.

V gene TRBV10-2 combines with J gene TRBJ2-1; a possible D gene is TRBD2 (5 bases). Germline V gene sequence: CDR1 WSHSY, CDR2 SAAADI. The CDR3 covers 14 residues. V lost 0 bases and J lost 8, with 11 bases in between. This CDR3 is CASSESDTSDEQFF. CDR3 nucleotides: TGCGCCAGCAGTGAGTCGGATACTAGTGATGAGCAGTTCTTC.

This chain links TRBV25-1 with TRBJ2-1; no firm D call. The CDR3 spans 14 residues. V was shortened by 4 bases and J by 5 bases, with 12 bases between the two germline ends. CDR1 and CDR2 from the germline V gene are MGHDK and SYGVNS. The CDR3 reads CASSAQGINNEQFF. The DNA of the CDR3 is TGTGCCAGCAGTGCCCAAGGGATAAACAATGAGCAGTTCTTC.

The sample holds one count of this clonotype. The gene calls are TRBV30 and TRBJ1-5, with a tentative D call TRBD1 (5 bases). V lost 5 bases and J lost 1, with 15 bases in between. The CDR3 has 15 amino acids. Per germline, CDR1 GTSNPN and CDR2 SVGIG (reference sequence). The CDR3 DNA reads TGTGCCTGGTTACCCCGGGACTCCAGCAATCAGCCCCAGCATTTT. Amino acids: CAWLPRDSSNQPQHF.

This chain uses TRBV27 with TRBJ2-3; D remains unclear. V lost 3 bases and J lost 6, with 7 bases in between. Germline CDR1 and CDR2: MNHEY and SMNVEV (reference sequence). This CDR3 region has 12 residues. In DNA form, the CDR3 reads TGTGCCAGCAGTTTTTATAGGGATACGCAGTATTTT. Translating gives CASSFYRDTQYF.

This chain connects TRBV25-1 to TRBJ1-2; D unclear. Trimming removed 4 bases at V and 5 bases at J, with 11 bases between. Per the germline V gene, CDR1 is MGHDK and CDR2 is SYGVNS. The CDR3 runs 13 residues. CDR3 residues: CASSGTVGYGYTF. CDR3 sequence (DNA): TGTGCCAGCAGTGGGACTGTAGGGTATGGCTACACCTTC.

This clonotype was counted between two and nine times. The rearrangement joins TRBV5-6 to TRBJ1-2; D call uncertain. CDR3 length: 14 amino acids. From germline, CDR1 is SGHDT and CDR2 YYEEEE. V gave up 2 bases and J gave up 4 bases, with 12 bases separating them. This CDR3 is CASSFGTGSYGYTF. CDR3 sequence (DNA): TGTGCCAGCAGCTTTGGTACGGGTTCCTATGGCTACACCTTC.

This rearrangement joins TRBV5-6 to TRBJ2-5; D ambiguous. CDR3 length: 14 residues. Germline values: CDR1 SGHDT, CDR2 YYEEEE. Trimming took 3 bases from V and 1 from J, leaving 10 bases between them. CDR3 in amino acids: CASSSPPAQETQYF. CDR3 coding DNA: TGTGCCAGCAGCTCTCCTCCCGCCCAAGAGACCCAGTACTTC.

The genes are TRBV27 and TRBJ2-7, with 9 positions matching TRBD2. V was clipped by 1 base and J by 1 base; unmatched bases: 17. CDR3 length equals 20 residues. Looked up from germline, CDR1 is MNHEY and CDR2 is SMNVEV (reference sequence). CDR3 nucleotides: TGTGCCAGCAGTTTATTTCCCGGGACGGCCTTTAGCGGGAGTTCCTACGAGCAGTACTTC. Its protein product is CASSLFPGTAFSGSSYEQYF.

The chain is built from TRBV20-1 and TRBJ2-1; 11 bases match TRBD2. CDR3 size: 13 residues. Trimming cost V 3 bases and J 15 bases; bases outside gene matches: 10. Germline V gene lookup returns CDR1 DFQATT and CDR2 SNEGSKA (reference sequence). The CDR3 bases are TGCAGTGCTAGCGAACTAGCGGGAGTAGGAGGGTTCTTC. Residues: CSASELAGVGGFF.